The T cell receptor (beta chain) described here comes from a study of shared clonotypes between healthy human individuals. Turning to the study itself: Aged between 18 and 49, the donors were a couple of women and three men. CD4 naive and CD4 memory each took three plates per donor, while CD8 naive took two and CD8 memory one. The study's findings and limits: Shared across several donors were roughly 4.7% of the naive CD4 clonotypes. Relative to memory subsets, naive subsets generally showed larger estimated richness.

Naive CD8 isolation took CD45RO-negative cells positively selected for CCR7 and excluded terminally differentiated effector memory CD45RA+ cells. In its sample, this clone was seen once. What it binds is not known. CDR3 size: 15 residues. V was pared by 0 bases and J by 6 bases, with 14 bases between. Germline V gives CDR1 MNHEY, CDR2 SMNVEV (reference sequence). Libraries were prepared by immunoSEQ multiplex PCR; TCRdb keeps only in-frame clonotypes and omits some of them. The sample consists of some 2.1 million clones, just under 95% of them appearing once. The V call is TRBV27, the J call TRBJ1-1; D is possibly TRBD1 (6 bases). The TCR comes from a man aged 18 to 29 in good health. Some clones in this sample may be carry-over from other donors' samples. Input material: naive CD8+ T cells from PBMCs. The DNA for the CDR3 is TGTGCCAGCAGTTTATCGGCAGGGGCACGTCCTGAAGCTTTCTTT. Translating gives CASSLSAGARPEAFF.